This paragraph reports one T cell receptor beta chain. This entry comes from a study of shared clonotypes between healthy human individuals. Background on the study: Donor ages ranged 18 to 49 years: a couple of women, a few men.

Naive-designated CD8 cells lacked CD45RO, were positively enriched for CCR7, and omitted terminally differentiated effector memory CD45RA+ cells. V was cut by 4 bases and J by 7 bases, with 20 bases left in between. In germline, CDR1 is MDHEN, CDR2 SYDVKM. The CDR3 extends over 15 amino acids. Source study methods: Filtering was not the same, since immunoSEQ gave junction-only sequences without quality scores. TCRdb's copy holds only in-frame clones and misses some; the assay was immunoSEQ multiplex PCR. V, J and clone size reflect that table, while D and trimming were determined from the DNA. The sample records about 550,000 clones, over 95% being singletons.

This receptor was taken from a woman in her 30s in good health. The chain combines TRBV28 with TRBJ2-7, with D perhaps given as TRBD1 or TRBD2 (5 bases each). The sample was naive CD8+ T cells sorted from blood. The CDR3: CASSWGLRTAGEQYF. CDR3 nucleotide sequence: TGTGCCAGCAGTTGGGGCCTGCGGACGGCGGGTGAGCAGTACTTC. The variable domain in full, completed from reference TRBV28 and TRBJ2-7, reads DVKVTQSSRYLVKRTGEKVFLECVQDMDHENMFWYRQDPGLGLRLIYFSYDVKMKEKGDIPEGYSVSREKKERFSLILESASTNQTSMYLCASSWGLRTAGEQYFGPGTRLTVT.